This T cell receptor beta chain derives from a study of CD8 T cells in ankylosing spondylitis (dated by TCRdb to the late 2010s). For context, the study as a whole: The study set out to find disease-linked TCR variants by profiling T cell receptor beta repertoires in ankylosing spondylitis patients and healthy donors. The whole study cohort included under 140 healthy donors and some 27 ankylosing spondylitis patients. Peripheral blood was sampled, and synovial fluid was also collected from ankylosing spondylitis patients.

According to the germline V gene (reference sequence), CDR1 reads MNHEY and CDR2 reads SMNVEV. V lost 4 bases and J lost 1 base, and the count of bases not matched to a germline gene is 5. The CDR3 starts with the cysteine, ends with the phenylalanine, and has 15 residues. This entry keeps only the CDR3 DNA: 45 bases, framed from base 1. Instrument on record: Illumina HiSeq 2500. Quantitative 5'-RACE with molecular barcodes was used to prepare TCR beta libraries. In the original analysis: A new computational method based on a probabilistic model of VDJ rearrangement was used to identify disease-linked TCR variants. Through fastp at Q25 and MiXCR, TCRdb rebuilt clones from the public reads, retaining in-frame beta chains. All rows with the same CDR3 protein become a single entry with the most common DNA and genes. The authors' filters were not applied to this entry. The sample table records around 490,000 distinct CDR3 sequences; approximately 5.3% of these occur just once. The ten largest clonotypes hold approximately 4% of the sample.

The investigation overall reported the following: The disease-linked clones were reported to be significantly enriched in matched synovial fluid samples from ankylosing spondylitis patients. The disease-linked clones showed a CD8+ phenotype and occurred at relatively low frequencies in peripheral blood. Blood from ankylosing spondylitis patients appeared to be characterized by a TCR beta motif made up of several highly homologous amino acid variants. Some motif variants had previously been reported in the synovial fluid and blood of reactive arthritis patients, which suggests shared mechanisms of disease initiation.

This clonotype was seen ten or more times. Its antigen is unknown. Base qualities were left out, and no much larger clone turns up one base away. This receptor chain uses TRBV27 and TRBJ1-1, with 8 middle bases fitting TRBD1. The TCR comes from a male donor with ankylosing spondylitis. Sequences were obtained from blood, either unsorted or a sorted T cell fraction (not recorded which). The bases are TGTGCCAGCAGTTCGACAGGGGTGGGGAACACTGAAGCTTTCTTT. Its translation reads: CASSSTGVGNTEAFF.